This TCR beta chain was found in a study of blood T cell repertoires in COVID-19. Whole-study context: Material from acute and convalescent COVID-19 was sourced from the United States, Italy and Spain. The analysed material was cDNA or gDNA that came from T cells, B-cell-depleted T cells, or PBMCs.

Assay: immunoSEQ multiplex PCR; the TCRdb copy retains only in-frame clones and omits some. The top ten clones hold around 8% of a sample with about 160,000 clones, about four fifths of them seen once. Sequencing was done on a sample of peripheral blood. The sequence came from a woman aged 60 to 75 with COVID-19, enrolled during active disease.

The CDR3 nucleotides are TGTGCCAGCAGTTTCGGAGGGACCAACTATGGCTACACCTTC. Its translation: CASSFGGTNYGYTF. The rearrangement uses TRBV6-5 and TRBJ1-2, with TRBD1 as a possible D gene (5 bases). Germline loops: CDR1 MNHEY, CDR2 SVGAGI. V was cut by 4 bases and J by 2 bases, with 11 bases left in between. The CDR3 is made up of 14 amino acids.